The 31 T cell receptor beta chains listed next were all sequenced from one sample in a study of monozygotic twins with inflammatory bowel disease. No DNA is given; TCRdb re-called the 5' RACE reads and lists each CDR3 protein once. The sample table includes fewer than 400,000 distinct CDR3 sequences. The specimen was blood. These receptors all stem from a human donor with ulcerative colitis or Crohn's disease, or a healthy co-twin of an affected twin (not recorded which).

The J gene is TRBJ2-2, the V gene TRBV29-1; the TCRdb call, TRBD2, lacks DNA for checking. CDR1 SQVTM and CDR2 ANQGSEA come from the germline V gene. This CDR3 has 16 amino acids. CDR3 sequence: CSVESPARGNTGELFF.

V gene TRBV19 combines with J gene TRBJ1-4; checking the TCRdb D call of TRBD1 is not possible without DNA. Per germline, CDR1 LNHDA and CDR2 SQIVND (reference sequence). The length of the CDR3 is 15 residues. The CDR3 reads CASQNVFGGGEKLFF.

This rearrangement joins TRBV9 to TRBJ1-2; the D call from TCRdb, TRBD1, cannot be confirmed without DNA. The germline V gene encodes CDR1 SGDLS and CDR2 YYNGEE. The CDR3 is made up of 15 amino acids. CDR3 region: CASSETGTDFYGYTF.

The rearrangement joins TRBV5-1 to TRBJ2-5; TCRdb picks TRBD1, but there is no DNA to check that call. CDR1 is SGHRS and CDR2 is YFSETQ in the germline V gene. This CDR3 has 15 residues. CDR3 amino acids: CASSLVAGAPGTQYF.

The chain employs TRBV5-1 and TRBJ2-7; TCRdb designates TRBD1, a call that cannot be tested without DNA. CDR1 and CDR2 from the germline V gene are SGHRS and YFSETQ. CDR3 length: 13 amino acids. CDR3 protein: CASSLDRGDEQYF. Full variable domain (outside the CDR3, taken from reference TRBV5-1 and TRBJ2-7): KAGVTQTPRYLIKTRGQQVTLSCSPISGHRSVSWYQQTPGQGLQFLFEYFSETQRNKGNFPGRFSGRQFSNSRSEMNVSTLELGDSALYLCASSLDRGDEQYFGPGTRLTVT.

The V gene is TRBV6-5, the J gene TRBJ1-2. The CDR3 extends over 13 amino acids. CDR1 MNHEY and CDR2 SVGAGI come from the germline V gene. The CDR3 region is CASSVQRSYGYTF.

Here the CDR3 reads CSAGVRGQAEGYTF. The chain recombines TRBV20-1 with TRBJ1-2; TCRdb lists TRBD1, though no DNA is available to test this call. The germline CDR1 and CDR2 sequences are DFQATT and SNEGSKA (reference sequence). The CDR3 sequence is 14 residues long.

The chain couples TRBV6-2 or TRBV6-3 to TRBJ2-5; TCRdb picks TRBD2, but there is no DNA to check that call. The CDR3 has 15 residues. CDR1 and CDR2 from the germline V gene are MNHEY and SVGEGT. The CDR3 here is CASSYYGTAKETQYF.

J is TRBJ2-1 and V is TRBV4-3; the TCRdb call, TRBD2, lacks DNA for checking. Germline lookup yields CDR1 LGHNA and CDR2 YSLEER. This CDR3 is 14 amino acids long. The CDR3 loop is CASSQEAGISEQFF.

The chain combines TRBV12-3 or TRBV12-4 with TRBJ1-1; as DNA is missing, the TRBD1 call by TCRdb cannot be tested. The CDR3 is 15 residues long. CDR3 residues: CASSLFGATNTEAFF.

This chain links TRBV5-1 with TRBJ2-7; TCRdb proposes TRBD1, but this gene call is untestable without DNA. The germline V gene has CDR1 SGHRS and CDR2 YFSETQ. The CDR3 sequence is 14 residues long. This chain's CDR3 is CASSLGDGSRSRYF.

This sequence joins TRBV5-5 and TRBJ2-1; without DNA, the TCRdb call of TRBD2 cannot be checked. This CDR3 is built from 18 residues. The germline gives CDR1 SGHKS, CDR2 YYEKEE (reference sequence). The CDR3 reads CASSRGLAGASSYNEQFF. Looking up the rest from reference TRBV5-5 and TRBJ2-1 gives the full variable domain: DAGVTQSPTHLIKTRGQQVTLRCSPISGHKSVSWYQQVLGQGPQFIFQYYEKEERGRGNFPDRFSARQFPNYSSELNVNALLLGDSALYLCASSRGLAGASSYNEQFFGPGTRLTVL.

The chain couples TRBV29-1 to TRBJ2-3; checking the TCRdb D call of TRBD1 is not possible without DNA. Germline CDR1 SQVTM, CDR2 ANQGSEA. There are 15 residues in the CDR3. The CDR3 region is CSAQQGQLRTDTQYF.

The chain has TRBV10-3 and TRBJ2-7. Germline values: CDR1 ENHRY, CDR2 SYGVKD. The CDR3 spans 11 residues. The CDR3 here is CAISGPDEQYF.

J is TRBJ2-7 and V is TRBV29-1. This CDR3 is 12 amino acids long. From germline, CDR1 is SQVTM and CDR2 ANQGSEA. CDR3 sequence reads: CSVTKEAYEQYF.

The genes are TRBV25-1 and TRBJ2-7. The CDR3 totals 11 residues. Germline V gene lookup returns CDR1 MGHDK and CDR2 SYGVNS. CDR3 sequence reads: CASSEFSEQYF.

This chain connects TRBV4-2 to TRBJ1-2. The CDR3 runs 19 residues. Germline CDR1 LGHNA, CDR2 YNFKEQ. The CDR3 sequence: CASSQWPKGSPDRFYGYTF.

The chain links TRBV29-1 to TRBJ1-4; TCRdb calls TRBD1, which cannot be checked without DNA. Germline CDR1 SQVTM, CDR2 ANQGSEA. This CDR3 is built from 12 residues. CDR3 in amino acids: CSVKWDREKLFF.

V and J are TRBV6-5 and TRBJ2-7; the D call from TCRdb, TRBD2, cannot be confirmed without DNA. The length of the CDR3 is 16 residues. CDR1 MNHEY and CDR2 SVGAGI come from the germline V gene. CDR3 in amino acids: CASSYRAGPRDYEQYF.

The genes are TRBV5-1 and TRBJ1-2; TCRdb outputs TRBD1, but without DNA this stays unchecked. CDR1 is SGHRS, CDR2 YFSETQ, per germline. The CDR3 is 14 residues long. The CDR3 is CATKPGGVDYGYTF.

J is TRBJ1-3 and V is TRBV7-8; without DNA, the TCRdb call of TRBD1 cannot be checked. The CDR3 has 17 residues. Germline V gives CDR1 SGHVS, CDR2 FQNEAQ. The CDR3 loop reads CASSLALGRSSGNTIYF.

The V and J genes are TRBV7-6 and TRBJ2-3; TCRdb calls TRBD2, which cannot be checked without DNA. The CDR3 consists of 15 residues. Looked up from germline, CDR1 is SGHVS and CDR2 is FNYEAQ. Here the CDR3 reads CASSQIAAGTDTQYF.

The CDR3 is CSARGGLAGTQETQYF. The chain couples TRBV20-1 to TRBJ2-5; absent DNA, TCRdb's TRBD2 call cannot be checked. The CDR3 runs to 16 residues. The germline V gene encodes CDR1 DFQATT and CDR2 SNEGSKA (reference sequence).

J is TRBJ2-1 and V is TRBV3-1; TCRdb gives TRBD1 as the D gene, but with no DNA this cannot be confirmed. CDR1 and CDR2 (germline): LGHDT, YNNKEL (reference sequence). The CDR3 has 16 amino acids. CDR3 region: CASSRVLGQTYNEQFF.

CDR3 region: CASSPAARANVLTF. The chain is built from TRBV5-1 and TRBJ2-6. CDR3 length: 14 residues. The V gene's germline CDR1 is SGHRS and CDR2 YFSETQ.

The rearrangement links TRBV4-3 to TRBJ2-6; TCRdb selects TRBD1, and the lack of DNA leaves this call unchecked. This CDR3 has 18 amino acids. The germline gives CDR1 LGHNA, CDR2 YSLEER. The CDR3 sequence is CASSPPGQVGSGANVLTF.

The genes are TRBV29-1 and TRBJ2-1; no DNA is available, so the TRBD1 call from TCRdb remains unchecked. CDR1 is SQVTM, CDR2 ANQGSEA, per germline. CDR3 length: 13 amino acids. CDR3: CSVEAPPRLGQFF.

The chain links TRBV5-4 to TRBJ1-3. CDR1 is SGHNT and CDR2 is YYREEE in the germline V gene (reference sequence). CDR3 length equals 15 residues. Here the CDR3 reads CASSLAHSSGNTIYF. Supplemented by reference TRBV5-4 and TRBJ1-3, the full variable domain reads ETGVTQSPTHLIKTRGQQVTLRCSSQSGHNTVSWYQQALGQGPQFIFQYYREEENGRGNFPPRFSGLQFPNYSSELNVNALELDDSALYLCASSLAHSSGNTIYFGEGSWLTVV.

V gene TRBV24-1 combines with J gene TRBJ2-2. Germline V CDR1 and CDR2: KGHDR, SFDVKD. This CDR3 is built from 14 residues. CDR3 sequence reads: CATSDTRTAGELFF.

The genes are TRBV10-3 and TRBJ2-7; TCRdb reports TRBD2, a call that lacks DNA to check it against. Germline assignment: CDR1 ENHRY and CDR2 SYGVKD. CDR3 length: 15 amino acids. CDR3 amino acids: CAISQAGTSDYEQYF.

The chain joins TRBV5-4 to TRBJ1-1; TCRdb's D call of TRBD1 is untestable without DNA. Germline-derived CDR1 and CDR2 are SGHNT and YYREEE (reference sequence). This CDR3 region has 14 residues. The CDR3 reads CASRTTQGLGEAFF.